This T cell receptor (beta chain) was profiled in a study of Siglec-9 on CD8 T cells in melanoma. Germline V gene data show CDR1 as MNHEY and CDR2 as SVGAGI. CDR3 length: 13 residues. Trimming removed 0 bases from V and 11 bases from J, with 11 bases in between. TCRdb keeps only in-frame clones here, not all; method: immunoSEQ multiplex PCR. The table lists about 36,000 clones, around 82% of them singletons. The V call is TRBV6-5, the J call TRBJ1-5; maybe TRBD1 (5 bases). Sequencing was carried out using Siglec-9- CD8+ T cells sorted from blood. The origin of this receptor is a human donor in good health. The CDR3: CASSYSGTGAQHF. The CDR3 nucleotides are TGTGCCAGCAGTTACTCGGGGACGGGGGCCCAGCATTTT.